Following are 16 T cell receptor beta chains from one sample sequenced in a study of technical replicates of blood from several donors. Assay used: immunoSEQ multiplex PCR; TCRdb lists only in-frame clones, some missing. Among about 82,000 clones listed, approximately 94% were seen once. The sample taken for sequencing was T cells isolated from PBMCs. These receptors were taken from a human donor in good health.

This chain uses TRBV27 with TRBJ2-7; 7 bases match TRBD1. V was pared by 5 bases and J by 4 bases, with 14 bases of the junction left unmatched. Per the germline V gene, CDR1 is MNHEY and CDR2 is SMNVEV (reference sequence). The CDR3 totals 16 residues. The CDR3 coding sequence is TGTGCCAGCAGTCCCTCCACCGGGACAGATTTATACGAGCAGTACTTC. Residues: CASSPSTGTDLYEQYF.

The chain uses TRBV28 and TRBJ2-7; D remains unclear. Trimming cost V 4 bases and J 3 bases, with 4 bases left between them. Germline V gene sequence: CDR1 MDHEN, CDR2 SYDVKM. The CDR3 is 11 residues long. CDR3 sequence: CASSSYYEQYF. Written as DNA, the CDR3 is TGTGCCAGCAGTTCCTACTACGAGCAGTACTTC.

The chain's CDR3 is CASSVGLAPEVDTQYF. CDR3 DNA: TGTGCCAGCAGCGTTGGACTAGCGCCAGAAGTGGATACGCAGTATTTT. J is TRBJ2-3 and V is TRBV9; 9 bases match TRBD2. The CDR3 has 16 amino acids. Germline assignment: CDR1 SGDLS and CDR2 YYNGEE. The V gene end was trimmed by 2 bases and the J gene end by 6 bases; junction bases not matched to a gene: 10.

Concerning this clone itself: Other DNA sequences of this sample code for an identical CDR3. The rearrangement joins TRBV9 to TRBJ2-1; D is perhaps TRBD2 (6 bases). V dropped 0 bases and J dropped 1 base, with 8 bases sitting between them. Germline-derived CDR1 and CDR2 are SGDLS and YYNGEE. The CDR3 is 15 residues long. The CDR3 sequence is CASSVGGGSYNEQFF. The CDR3 nucleotides are TGTGCCAGCAGCGTAGGGGGAGGATCCTACAATGAGCAGTTCTTC.

The chain uses TRBV28 and TRBJ1-4; tentatively, D is TRBD1 (5 bases). Between the trimmed V and J ends, which lost 1 base and 7 bases, there was a span of 7 bases. The germline CDR1 and CDR2 sequences are MDHEN and SYDVKM. The CDR3 is 13 amino acids. The CDR3 sequence is CASSLFRGEKLFF. CDR3 DNA sequence: TGTGCCAGCAGTTTATTTAGGGGTGAAAAACTGTTTTTT.

This chain links TRBV18 with TRBJ2-3; D call uncertain. V dropped 2 bases and J dropped 1 base, with 10 bases sitting between them. Germline V gene sequence: CDR1 KGHSH, CDR2 LQKENI. The CDR3 contains 15 residues. CDR3 region: CASSPWVQGTDTQYF. In DNA, the CDR3 is TGTGCCAGCTCACCATGGGTTCAGGGCACAGATACGCAGTATTTT.

This clone was seen just once. The chain employs TRBV25-1 and TRBJ2-1; 10 bases align to TRBD2. This CDR3 is built from 14 residues. CDR1 is MGHDK and CDR2 is SYGVNS in the germline V gene. The ends lost 6 bases at V and 4 bases at J; junction bases unmatched: 3. The CDR3 DNA reads TGTGCCAGCAGCCGTAGCGGGGGGTACAATGAGCAGTTCTTC. It yields the protein CASSRSGGYNEQFF.

The V call is TRBV28, the J call TRBJ2-3; 14 nucleotides line up with TRBD2. The CDR3 sequence is 18 residues long. The V segment lost 2 bases and the J segment 4 bases; nucleotides outside the gene matches: 8. CDR1 and CDR2 from the germline V gene are MDHEN and SYDVKM. The CDR3 sequence is CASSLMGLAGVVADTQYF. As DNA, the CDR3 is TGTGCCAGCAGTTTAATGGGACTAGCGGGAGTGGTGGCAGATACGCAGTATTTT.

This sequence joins TRBV28 and TRBJ2-1, with D perhaps TRBD2 (6 bases). From germline, CDR1 is MDHEN and CDR2 SYDVKM. CDR3 length: 15 amino acids. V shed 8 bases and J shed 4 bases, with 18 bases lying between them. CDR3 DNA: TGTGCCAGCGAGCTGGGTAGCGGTCGATACAATGAGCAGTTCTTC. It translates to CASELGSGRYNEQFF.

The J gene is TRBJ1-5, the V gene TRBV10-3; TRBD1 might be the D (5 bases). The V end lost 3 bases, the J end lost 7 bases, and 19 bases lay between the germline ends. The CDR3 spans 16 residues. CDR1 ENHRY and CDR2 SYGVKD come from the germline V gene. The CDR3 region has the DNA TGTGCCATCAGTGATCGAGGTGGGGGGAAGTACCAGCCCCAGCATTTT. This gives the protein CAISDRGGGKYQPQHF.

The chain has TRBV10-3 and TRBJ2-5; 13 bases align to TRBD2. CDR1 and CDR2 from the germline V gene are ENHRY and SYGVKD. Trimming at V came to 6 bases and at J to 3 bases, leaving 31 bases not matched to a gene. This CDR3 is 24 amino acids long. CDR3 DNA: TGTGCCATCAGGAGCCACAGGAGACCCGAATCTAATCTTGGACTAGCGGGAGCCGAAGAGACCCAGTACTTC. Its translation: CAIRSHRRPESNLGLAGAEETQYF.

The CDR3 protein is CASSLLMLAGDSLSGANVLTF. The CDR3, as DNA: TGTGCCAGCAGTTTATTGATGCTAGCGGGGGACTCTCTCTCTGGGGCCAACGTCCTGACTTTC. This chain links TRBV28 with TRBJ2-6; 10 bases agree with TRBD2. The CDR3 runs 21 residues. The germline gives CDR1 MDHEN, CDR2 SYDVKM. The J segment lost 0 bases and the V segment lost 1 base, leaving 12 bases of the junction unmatched.

The chain couples TRBV18 to TRBJ2-1; 9 bases map to TRBD2. After removal of 3 bases from V and 0 bases from J, the junction contained 6 bases not matched to a gene. Germline values: CDR1 KGHSH, CDR2 LQKENI. The CDR3 is 17 residues long. CDR3 loop: CASSPRSSGSSYNEQFF. The CDR3 nucleotides are TGTGCCAGCTCACCTCGAAGTAGCGGGAGCTCCTACAATGAGCAGTTCTTC.

The CDR3 DNA reads as TGTGCCAGCAGCTCAAGCGGTCGCCACGAGCAGTACTTC. It specifies CASSSSGRHEQYF. The chain links TRBV7-6 to TRBJ2-7; a weak D match, TRBD2 (5 bases). The CDR3 runs 13 residues. The germline gives CDR1 SGHVS, CDR2 FNYEAQ. V shed 4 bases and J shed 5 bases, with 12 bases lying between them.

The chain employs TRBV5-1 and TRBJ2-3, with TRBD2 as a possible D gene (5 bases). CDR3 size: 16 residues. Germline V gives CDR1 SGHRS, CDR2 YFSETQ. With 4 bases removed from V and 4 bases from J, the gap between germline ends came to 19 bases. Written as DNA, the CDR3 is TGCGCCAGCAGCCCCGCTGGGGAAAGACTATCAGATACGCAGTATTTT. Translation: CASSPAGERLSDTQYF.

The V call is TRBV6-1, the J call TRBJ2-3; TRBD1 agrees at 8 bases. This CDR3 is 14 amino acids long. Trimming took 1 base from V and 5 from J; bases not matched to a gene: 2. Germline V lookup: CDR1 MNHNS, CDR2 SASEGT. The CDR3 bases are TGTGCCAGCAGTGAAGGACAGGGGAGAGATACGCAGTATTTT. Translating it yields CASSEGQGRDTQYF.